The sequence of this T cell receptor (beta chain) was determined in a study of shared clonotypes between healthy human individuals. Produced via immunoSEQ multiplex PCR; TCRdb's table is partial and in-frame only. The repertoire consists of approximately 100,000 clones, with roughly 66% occurring once and the leading ten covering approximately 23%. Study-level findings and limits: Clonotypes shared by all four donors outscored non-shared clonotypes in generation probability.

Germline V gene lookup returns CDR1 SGHTA and CDR2 FQGNSA. This CDR3 has 14 residues. V trimming: 5 bases; J trimming: 4 bases; junction bases outside the gene matches: 6. CD8 memory comprised CD45RO+ plus CCR7-negative CD45RA+ TemRA cells. This clone was seen at least ten times. Antigen unknown. The sequence was obtained from a woman in her 30s in good health. The material sequenced was memory CD8+ T cells sorted from blood. Subset described: CD45RO+ cells pooled with CCR7-negative TemRA cells. V gene TRBV7-2 combines with J gene TRBJ1-2; 8 bases agree with TRBD1. CDR3 sequence reads: CASSVGQGGYGYTF. The CDR3 bases are TGTGCCAGCAGCGTCGGACAGGGAGGCTATGGCTACACCTTC.